This T cell receptor beta chain emerged from a study of post-analysis software for immune sequencing data. On the study more broadly: There were relapsing-remitting, secondary progressive and progressive-relapsing multiple sclerosis among the disease courses included. Overall study findings and caveats: TRBV segments more frequent in patients than in controls numbered several and included TRBV5-6, TRBV5-1 and TRBV20-1. By F measure, samples from a shared preparation batch strongly co-clustered. Controls showed significantly higher normalized Chao1 diversity than did multiple sclerosis patients.

This clonotype turned up a few times. The antigen remains unidentified. TCR beta cDNA libraries included unique molecular identifiers. Using its own MiXCR run on the PCR reads, TCRdb lists one record per CDR3 protein. The table lists a few hundred thousand distinct CDR3 sequences, approximately 45% of them singletons. Germline assignment: CDR1 SNHLY and CDR2 FYNNEI. The CDR3 sequence is 14 residues long. Trimming took 7 bases from V and 6 from J, leaving 16 bases between them. The material sequenced was blood. The TCR was taken from a girl between 10 and 17 years old with multiple sclerosis. The gene calls are TRBV2 and TRBJ1-5, with a weak D call TRBD1 (5 bases). This CDR3 reads CASTTTVGGQPQHF. CDR3 nucleotide sequence: TGTGCCAGCACCACGACAGTCGGGGGTCAGCCCCAGCATTTT.